The clone carrying this T cell receptor (beta chain) was seen only a few times. Its antigen remains unknown. The data are from a study of identical twins. The study's findings and limits: While abundant cord blood beta clonotypes carried fewer insertions, memory repertoires showed no such pattern.

Germline CDR1 reads LGHDT; CDR2 reads YNNKEL (reference sequence). V gave up 1 base and J gave up 3 bases, with 10 bases separating them. This CDR3 spans 14 amino acids. TCRdb called the 5' RACE reads again in MiXCR, with one record for every CDR3 protein. Of approximately 600,000 distinct CDR3 sequences in the sample, about 7.1% were seen once. In addition, the sample was reused for a study of yellow fever vaccine responses in identical twins.

The chain links TRBV3-1 to TRBJ2-7; the D is unclear. This TCR derives from a young woman in good health. The sequenced sample consisted of PBMCs. CDR3 sequence (DNA): TGTGCCAGCAGCCAAGTGAAGCTTTACTACGAGCAGTACTTC. Translation: CASSQVKLYYEQYF.